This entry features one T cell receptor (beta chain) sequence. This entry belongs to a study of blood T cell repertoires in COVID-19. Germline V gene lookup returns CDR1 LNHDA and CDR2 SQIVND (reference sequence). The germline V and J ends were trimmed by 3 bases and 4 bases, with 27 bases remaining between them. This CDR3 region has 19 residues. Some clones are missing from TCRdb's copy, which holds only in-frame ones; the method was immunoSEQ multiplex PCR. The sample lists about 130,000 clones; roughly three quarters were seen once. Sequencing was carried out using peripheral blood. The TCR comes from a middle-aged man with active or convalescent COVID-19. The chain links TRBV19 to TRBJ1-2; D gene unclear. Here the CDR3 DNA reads TGTGCCAGTAGTATGTCCATTTCCTTAGCCCTGAGGATGGGCTATGGCTACACCTTC. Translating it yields CASSMSISLALRMGYGYTF.